Each of the 4 T cell receptor beta chains below was sequenced from the same sample in a study of cytomegalovirus exposure and HLA in healthy donors. Use of 60 Vbeta and 13 Jbeta primers characterized the PCR. Assay: immunoSEQ multiplex PCR; the TCRdb copy retains only in-frame clones and omits some. The data show roughly 120,000 clones, with roughly 72% seen just once and more than 3.5% held by the top ten. Sequenced sample: PBMCs. Receptors originate from a woman aged 40 to 49 in good health and CMV-seropositive.

V usage is TRBV6-6 and J usage is TRBJ2-5; 12 bases match TRBD1. CDR1 MNHNY and CDR2 SVGAGI come from the germline V gene (reference sequence). V was clipped by 6 bases and J by 1 base; unmatched bases: 6. There are 16 residues in the CDR3. The CDR3 DNA sequence: TGTGCCAGCAGCCGAGGGACAGGGGGCATCCAAGAGACCCAGTACTTC. It is translated as CASSRGTGGIQETQYF.

The V gene is TRBV19, the J gene TRBJ2-1, with D perhaps TRBD2 (6 bases). The V end lost 8 bases, the J end lost 9 bases, and 14 bases lay between the germline ends. The germline V gene encodes CDR1 LNHDA and CDR2 SQIVND (reference sequence). The CDR3 covers 12 residues. This chain's CDR3 is CASWRIGGEQFF. The DNA for the CDR3 is TGTGCCAGTTGGCGGATCGGGGGTGAGCAGTTCTTC.

Written as DNA, the CDR3 is TGTGCCAGCAGCTTAGCCCAGCGGGAGAGGTGGAATGAGCAGTTCTTC. Amino acid sequence: CASSLAQRERWNEQFF. The chain uses TRBV7-2 and TRBJ2-1; 8 bases agree with TRBD2. This CDR3 region has 16 residues. The junction had 8 bases not matched to a gene; V was cut back by 0 bases and J by 7 bases. The germline V gene encodes CDR1 SGHTA and CDR2 FQGNSA.

With respect to this clone: Different DNA sequences within this sample yield the same CDR3. The chain links TRBV7-9 to TRBJ2-1, with 10 bases aligning to TRBD2. V lost 5 bases to trimming and J lost 3 bases; unmatched junction nucleotides: 1. Germline V gene data show CDR1 as SEHNR and CDR2 as FQNEAQ (reference sequence). The CDR3 is 14 residues long. This chain's CDR3 is CASSRTSGYNEQFF. Written as DNA, the CDR3 is TGTGCCAGCAGCCGGACTAGCGGCTACAATGAGCAGTTCTTC.